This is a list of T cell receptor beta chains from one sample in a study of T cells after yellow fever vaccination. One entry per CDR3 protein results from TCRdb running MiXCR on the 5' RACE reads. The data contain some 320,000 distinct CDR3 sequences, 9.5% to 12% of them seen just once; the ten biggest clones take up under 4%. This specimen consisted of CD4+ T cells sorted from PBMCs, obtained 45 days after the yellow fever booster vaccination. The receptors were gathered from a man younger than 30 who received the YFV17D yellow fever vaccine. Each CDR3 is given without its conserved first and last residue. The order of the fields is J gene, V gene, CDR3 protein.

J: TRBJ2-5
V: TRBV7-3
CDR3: ASSLGGEAGRETQY

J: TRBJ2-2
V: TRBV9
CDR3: ASSVAGQPGELF

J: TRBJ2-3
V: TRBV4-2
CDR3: ASSQVSSGDSTDTQY

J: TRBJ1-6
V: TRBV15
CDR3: ATATGTDSPLH

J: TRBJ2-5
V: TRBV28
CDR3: ASGGRTYQETQY

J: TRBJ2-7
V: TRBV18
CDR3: ASSGPSGAYEQY

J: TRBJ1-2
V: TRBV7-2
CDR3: ASSAGRWGTYSYGYT

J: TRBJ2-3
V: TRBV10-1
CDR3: ASSDLTSGDDGRTDTQY

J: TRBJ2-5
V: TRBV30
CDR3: AWSTGVGGQETQY

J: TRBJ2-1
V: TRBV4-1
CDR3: ASSQDSPASGGHNEQF

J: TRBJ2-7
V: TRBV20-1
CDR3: SASLPGTSGGYEQY

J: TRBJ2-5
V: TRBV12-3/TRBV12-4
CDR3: ASSFGEKKTQY

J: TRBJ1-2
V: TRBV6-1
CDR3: ASSEMQTGAYGYT

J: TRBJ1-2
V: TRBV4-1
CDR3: ASSPFWQSYGYT

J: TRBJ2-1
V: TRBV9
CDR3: ASSSTRGGGGEQF

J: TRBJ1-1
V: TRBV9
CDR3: ASSVVLGTEAF

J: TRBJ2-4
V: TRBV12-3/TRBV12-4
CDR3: ASSPDYNIQY

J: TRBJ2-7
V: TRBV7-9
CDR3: ASSPGRGEQY

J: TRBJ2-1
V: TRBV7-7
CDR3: ASSLDAGNEQF

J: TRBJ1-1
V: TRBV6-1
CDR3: ASYPEQGAGGTEAF

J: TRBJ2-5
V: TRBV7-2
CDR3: ASTSQGQEVTQY

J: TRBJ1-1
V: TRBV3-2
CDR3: ASSQDGDRRLTEAF

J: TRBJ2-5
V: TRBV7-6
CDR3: ASSLAVGKGGVGETQY

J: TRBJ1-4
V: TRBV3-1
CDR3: ASSGTQGPNEKLF

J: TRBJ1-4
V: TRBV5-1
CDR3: ASSQNRGGNEKLF

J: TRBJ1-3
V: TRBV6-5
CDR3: ASRAGQKVNTIY

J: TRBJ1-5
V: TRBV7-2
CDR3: ASSLDRDQPQH

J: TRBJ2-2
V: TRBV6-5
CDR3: ASSRGPNTGVLF

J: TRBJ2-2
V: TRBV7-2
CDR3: ASSLLGGRDTGELF

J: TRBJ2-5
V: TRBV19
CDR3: ASSISPQETQY

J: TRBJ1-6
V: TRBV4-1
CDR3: ASSQGLQLNNSPLH

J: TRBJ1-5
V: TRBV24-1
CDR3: ATSGRDGYQPQH

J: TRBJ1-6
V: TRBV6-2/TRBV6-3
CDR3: ASSHARATLH

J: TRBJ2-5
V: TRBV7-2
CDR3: ASSWGGDQETQY

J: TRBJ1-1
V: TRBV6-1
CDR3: ASSEGWQVGPSTEAF

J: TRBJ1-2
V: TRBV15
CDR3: ATSPLAGSGYT

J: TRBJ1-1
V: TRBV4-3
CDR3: ASSQEGGNTEAF

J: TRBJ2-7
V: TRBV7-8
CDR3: ASTSGPAYEQY

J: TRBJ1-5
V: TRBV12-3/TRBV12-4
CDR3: ASSPGTYYQPQH

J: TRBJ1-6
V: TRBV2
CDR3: ASGGQSENSPLH

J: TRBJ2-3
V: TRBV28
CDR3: ASRGTGGSSTDTQY

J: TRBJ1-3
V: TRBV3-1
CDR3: ASSLGTGAGNTIY

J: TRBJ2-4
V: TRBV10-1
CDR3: ASSRGTAENIQY

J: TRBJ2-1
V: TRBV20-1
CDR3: SAASYNEQF

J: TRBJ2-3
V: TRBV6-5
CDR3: ASSRGGTDTQY

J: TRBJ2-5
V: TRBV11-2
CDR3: ASSLVLTGGFSQETQY

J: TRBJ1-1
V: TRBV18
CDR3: ASSPQDNTEAF

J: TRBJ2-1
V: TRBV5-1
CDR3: ASTPDGPSSYNEQF

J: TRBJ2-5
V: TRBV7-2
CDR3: ASSLGAMETQY

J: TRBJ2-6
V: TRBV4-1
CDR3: ASSQVGRPLSSGANVLT

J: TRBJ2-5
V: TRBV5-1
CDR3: ASTGGAYQETQY

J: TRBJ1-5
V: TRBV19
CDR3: ASSAGGRNQPQH

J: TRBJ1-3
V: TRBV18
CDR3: ASSRNGPRGQAGNTIY

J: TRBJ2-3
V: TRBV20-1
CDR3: SARDLTRGFTDTQY

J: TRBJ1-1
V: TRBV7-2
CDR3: ASSSTPNTEAF